Below are 14 T cell receptor beta chains sequenced from a single sample in a study of cytomegalovirus exposure and HLA in healthy donors. PCR amplification relied on 60 Vbeta primers (plus 13 Jbeta primers). Clones were read by immunoSEQ multiplex PCR, and TCRdb kept only the in-frame ones, dropping some. Altogether 150,000 or so clones are present, around 78% being singletons, with the ten largest covering approximately 1%. Sequenced sample: PBMCs. The source is a middle-aged woman in good health and CMV-seronegative.

The rearrangement uses TRBV11-2 and TRBJ1-5; D gene ambiguous. Deletions cut 5 bases from V and 2 bases from J, with 13 bases between. Per the germline V gene, CDR1 is SGHAT and CDR2 is FQNNGV. CDR3 length: 15 residues. The CDR3 bases are TGTGCCAGCAGCCTAAGCTCGCCGGGCAATCAGCCCCAGCATTTT. Protein: CASSLSSPGNQPQHF.

The sample holds one count of this clone. This chain joins TRBV28 and TRBJ2-7; perhaps TRBD2 as D (6 bases). Germline V CDR1 and CDR2: MDHEN, SYDVKM. The CDR3 covers 11 residues. The V end lost 7 bases, the J end lost 12 bases, and 16 bases lay between the germline ends. The CDR3 DNA sequence: TGTGCCAGCACCCAGTCGGGGGTAGGGTACTTC. Translated: CASTQSGVGYF.

This clone was seen only once. The gene calls are TRBV28 and TRBJ2-5; a possible D gene is TRBD1 (6 bases). The CDR3 length is 15 residues. V was shortened by 2 bases and J by 4 bases, with 14 bases between the two germline ends. Germline assignment: CDR1 MDHEN and CDR2 SYDVKM. CDR3 bases: TGTGCCAGCAGTTTAACAGGGATTGGATCAGAGACCCAGTACTTC. Its translation: CASSLTGIGSETQYF.

The chain combines TRBV29-1 with TRBJ1-2, with a possible D match to TRBD1 (6 bases). The germline V gene encodes CDR1 SQVTM and CDR2 ANQGSEA. The CDR3 loop spans 10 amino acids. V was pared by 5 bases and J by 7 bases, with 8 bases between. CDR3 sequence (DNA): TGCAGCGTTCAGGGGTCTGGCTACACCTTC. Encoded protein: CSVQGSGYTF.

This chain joins TRBV9 and TRBJ2-6; possible D gene TRBD2, 5 bases. The V end lost 3 bases, the J end lost 2 bases, and 12 bases lay between the germline ends. In germline, CDR1 is SGDLS, CDR2 YYNGEE. The CDR3 extends over 16 amino acids. CDR3 amino acids: CASSGGPEAGANVLTF. The CDR3, as DNA: TGTGCCAGCAGCGGAGGGCCCGAGGCTGGGGCCAACGTCCTGACTTTC.

The CDR3 here is CASSLDAEYGYTF. The CDR3 DNA reads as TGTGCCAGCAGCTTGGATGCTGAGTATGGCTACACCTTC. The chain has TRBV5-4 and TRBJ1-2, with D unresolved. The V and J ends lost 0 bases and 5 bases respectively, with 8 bases between them. Looked up from germline, CDR1 is SGHNT and CDR2 is YYREEE (reference sequence). This CDR3 contains 13 residues.

The chain couples TRBV6-5 to TRBJ1-1, with TRBD1 matching over 9 bases. Germline V gives CDR1 MNHEY, CDR2 SVGAGI. Losses at the gene ends were 2 bases for V and 3 bases for J; bases not matched to a gene: 4. The CDR3 runs to 15 residues. The CDR3 DNA is TGTGCCAGCAGTTACGAACAGGGGGCGTACACTGAAGCTTTCTTT. Translated, it gives CASSYEQGAYTEAFF.

The V and J genes are TRBV5-6 and TRBJ1-2; D is uncertain. V gave up 0 bases and J gave up 4 bases, with 16 bases separating them. The CDR3 extends over 16 amino acids. Germline assignment: CDR1 SGHDT and CDR2 YYEEEE. The CDR3 DNA follows: TGTGCCAGCAGCTTGGGGCAGGTCCGTATGGGCTATGGCTACACCTTC. Translating gives CASSLGQVRMGYGYTF.

The J gene is TRBJ1-5, the V gene TRBV10-2, with a possible D match to TRBD1 (6 bases). Trimming took off 0 bases at V and 3 bases at J, with 9 bases between the two ends. The CDR3 is 15 amino acids. Germline CDR1 WSHSY, CDR2 SAAADI. The CDR3 sequence is CASSESGGNNQPQHF. As DNA, the CDR3 is TGCGCCAGCAGTGAGTCAGGGGGAAACAATCAGCCCCAGCATTTT.

The rearrangement joins TRBV5-1 to TRBJ2-3; 13 bases align to TRBD2. V gave up 4 bases and J gave up 3 bases; unmatched junction bases: 5. Germline assignment: CDR1 SGHRS and CDR2 YFSETQ. CDR3 length: 16 amino acids. The DNA for the CDR3 is TGCGCCAGCAGCCCCGGGACTAGCGGGGTGACAGATACGCAGTATTTT. Its translation: CASSPGTSGVTDTQYF.

The chain combines TRBV9 with TRBJ1-3, with D tentatively TRBD1 (6 bases). The CDR3 contains 16 residues. V lost 3 bases and J 4 bases, leaving 17 bases between the germline ends. Germline V gene lookup returns CDR1 SGDLS and CDR2 YYNGEE. The CDR3 loop reads CASSEKGGGLGNTIYF. CDR3 bases: TGTGCCAGCAGCGAGAAAGGGGGGGGGCTGGGAAACACCATATATTTT.

The chain links TRBV27 to TRBJ2-1; perhaps TRBD2 as D (5 bases). Germline lookup yields CDR1 MNHEY and CDR2 SMNVEV (reference sequence). V was cut by 5 bases and J by 0 bases, with 14 bases left in between. The CDR3 totals 16 residues. The chain's CDR3 is CASSPLGGLSYNEQFF. CDR3 bases: TGTGCCAGCAGTCCCCTCGGCGGGCTCTCCTACAATGAGCAGTTCTTC.

This clone has more than one count but fewer than ten. This chain connects TRBV6-1 to TRBJ2-7, with 9 bases aligning to TRBD1. Germline V gene lookup returns CDR1 MNHNS and CDR2 SASEGT. The V and J ends lost 3 bases and 6 bases, in that order; junction bases with no gene match: 9. The CDR3 spans 15 residues. In nucleotides, the CDR3 is TGTGCCAGCAGTGAGCCGGGACAGGGAAGGATCGAGCAGTACTTC. Translated, it gives CASSEPGQGRIEQYF.

The chain combines TRBV5-1 with TRBJ2-1, with D possibly being TRBD2 (6 bases). V lost 0 bases and J lost 9, with 13 bases in between. This CDR3 comprises 14 residues. Germline values: CDR1 SGHRS, CDR2 YFSETQ. The CDR3 nucleotides read TGCGCCAGCAGCTTGGCCTGGGAGGTTTCTGAGCAGTTCTTC. It specifies CASSLAWEVSEQFF.